This TCR beta chain was identified during a study of blood T cell repertoires in COVID-19. Study at large: COVID-19 samples collected from the United States, Italy and Spain covered acute and convalescent phases.

This clone came up a few times. Authors' methods: How many nucleated cells were present was estimated from reference gene primer amplification. Assay: immunoSEQ multiplex PCR; the TCRdb copy retains only in-frame clones and omits some. From that table come the V and J calls and clone size; the DNA was used to work out D and trimming. The sample has 200,000 to 250,000 clones; over 60% are singletons. CDR1 and CDR2 (germline): SEHNR, FQNEAQ (reference sequence). V was trimmed by 1 base and J by 7 bases, leaving 19 bases between them. The CDR3 consists of 17 residues. This receptor was identified in a woman in her seventies with acute or convalescent COVID-19. Sequenced material: peripheral blood. This chain connects TRBV7-9 to TRBJ1-4; possibly TRBD1 for D (5 bases). Written as DNA, the CDR3 is TGTGCCAGCAGCTTAGTTCCTGCGCAGGGTAAGGGTGAAAAACTGTTTTTT. It translates to CASSLVPAQGKGEKLFF.